The present T cell receptor (beta chain) was sequenced within a study of blood T cells in healthy people across ages. Study-wide results and caveats: The long-lived group displayed more naive CD4+ cells, plus higher diversity, than the aged donors did. The recorded TCR beta diversity per million T cells decreased in a roughly linear manner with age.

This clonotype has a handful of counts. The antigen remains undetermined. The second PCR ran roughly 6 to 11 cycles with a sample-barcoded 5' primer and J-beta primers. TCRdb independently ran MiXCR on the 5' RACE reads; one entry per CDR3 protein. Found here are 650,000 to 700,000 distinct CDR3 sequences, around 32% of them singletons; the top ten hold roughly 15%. The sequencing sample was made of blood. The TCR comes from an elderly woman in good health.

CDR3 bases: TGTGCCTGGGGTAGCCGGGACACTGAAGCTTTCTTT. Its protein is CAWGSRDTEAFF. The genes are TRBV30 and TRBJ1-1; no reliable D call. The CDR3 consists of 12 residues. Germline lookup yields CDR1 GTSNPN and CDR2 SVGIG (reference sequence). Trimming took 5 bases from V and 3 from J, leaving 10 bases between them.